The entry below gives a single T cell receptor beta chain sequence along with its context. Its antigen is as yet unknown. In germline, CDR1 is SGDLS, CDR2 YYNGEE. The CDR3 runs to 12 residues. V shed 1 base and J shed 8 bases, with 9 bases lying between them. This record belongs to a study of response to subunit inactivated influenza vaccine. General study points: The authors suggested that few new T cells are recruited per seasonal influenza vaccination.

MiXCR, run by TCRdb on the RT-PCR reads, gives a single entry per CDR3 protein. The sample has around 520,000 distinct CDR3 sequences; about an eighth are singletons. The V call is TRBV9, the J call TRBJ1-2; no firm D call. The clonotype was recovered from a man aged 50 to 59 who received an inactivated influenza vaccine. Sequences were derived from PBMCs from blood, sampled on the day of vaccination. This chain's CDR3 is CASSVLSVGYTF. The DNA of the CDR3 is TGTGCCAGCAGCGTATTGTCCGTCGGCTACACCTTC.